This T cell receptor beta chain is drawn from a study of cytomegalovirus exposure and HLA in healthy donors. It was with 60 Vbeta and 13 Jbeta primers that the PCR ran. Data came from immunoSEQ multiplex PCR; TCRdb stores just in-frame clones and leaves some out. The data show some 72,000 clones, and the top ten clones hold approximately 4.2%. Germline V gene sequence: CDR1 SNHLY, CDR2 FYNNEI. The CDR3 has 12 amino acids. V lost 3 bases to trimming and J lost 5 bases, with 7 bases between them. The clonotype originates from a man aged 25 to 40 in good health and CMV-seronegative. Source material: PBMCs. This chain uses TRBV2 with TRBJ1-2; D ambiguous. The CDR3 loop reads CASSESLYGYTF. CDR3 coding DNA: TGTGCCAGCAGTGAGTCGTTGTATGGCTACACCTTC.